This TCR beta chain was sequenced during a study of MAIT cells during Salmonella Paratyphi A infection (dated by TCRdb to about 2017). Concerning the study at large: A single dose of 1-5x10^3 CFU of S. Paratyphi A strain NVGH308 was ingested by adult volunteers aged 18 to 60. Ciprofloxacin 500 mg twice daily for 14 days, starting at diagnosis, was given to diagnosed volunteers.

Taken from the germline V gene (reference sequence), the CDR1 and CDR2 loops are SGHNT and YYREEE. V is trimmed back by 3 bases and J by 4 bases, and the junction contains 3 bases that no gene match accounts for. From its cysteine to its phenylalanine, the CDR3 spans 16 amino acids. This entry keeps only the CDR3 DNA: 48 bases, framed from base 1. This sample's time point label indicates: before S. Paratyphi A challenge (baseline). Using flow cytometry, MAIT cells, defined as Valpha7.2+ CD161+ T cells, were identified and sorted. Circulating MAIT cell TCRbeta repertoires were profiled longitudinally in roughly 6 volunteers who developed enteric fever after controlled oral challenge with live Salmonella Paratyphi A. MAIT cell samples were contributed by each diagnosed volunteer at pre-infection, mid-infection and post-infection timepoints. Enteric fever was diagnosed on the basis of Paratyphi A bacteremia and/or persistent fever above 38 degrees C lasting more than 12 hours. Infection was diagnosed in challenged volunteers between day 4 and day 7 after challenge. For RNA extraction, roughly 4,500 to 11,000 MAIT cells from each sample were sorted straight into RNAqueous-Micro lysis buffer. Lymphoprep gradient centrifugation was used to isolate peripheral blood mononuclear cells from blood samples and leukocyte cones. Cell sorting used a BD FACSAria Fusion or BD FACSAria III sorter.

What the study reported, not specific to this receptor: MAIT TRBV usage was oligoclonal, favouring TRBV20 and TRBV6, and appeared unchanged by infection. A significant decrease in the space occupied by over-represented MAIT clonotypes was found from baseline to mid-infection (approximately 0.17 to 0.10), whereas no significant post-infection difference was found. The availability of volunteer samples limited the sample sizes, but these sizes were considered adequate to detect differences between groups. Diagnosed volunteers showed more expansion or contraction among top five MAIT clonotypes than healthy controls (around 0.52 versus 0.13), suggesting infection-driven repertoire reshaping.

Libraries were constructed by 5' RACE. TCRbeta was amplified in two rounds of PCR using Phusion High-Fidelity polymerase, and the primers added sample-specific barcodes. TCRbeta libraries were made through template-switch cDNA synthesis using SMARTScribe reverse transcriptase and a TRBC-specific primer. The barcoded samples were pooled and then prepared using the NEBNext Ultra DNA Library Prep Kit for Illumina. Sequencing of libraries was performed on an Illumina MiSeq with the MiSeq reagent kit v2, 300 cycles. For the original study's pipeline: Jemultiplexer was used to demultiplex reads by barcode, and MiTCR with default parameters handled the alignment. Non-functional sequences were filtered out with VDJtools, and clonotypes were defined by amino acid sequence, with frequencies based on assigned sequence reads. In the clonal space homeostasis analysis, clonotypes were binned by frequency as over-represented (0.05-1), large, medium and small. Using fastp trimming at Q25 and MiXCR clonotype assembly, TCRdb reanalyzed the public sequencing data and kept in-frame beta chains. Every entry covers one CDR3 protein and lists the most common genes and DNA from its rows. The V and J calls come from TCRdb's annotation, not from the publication. The sample table records about 770 distinct CDR3 sequences; 30% of these occur just once. The ten largest account for roughly 24% of the sample.

Notes on this clonotype: The target of this receptor is not known. Per-base qualities were not stored, and no clone one base away is much larger.

Sequenced here: MAIT cells from blood, sampled at the first sampling point of the challenge study. Rearrangement joined TRBV5-4 to TRBJ2-2; TRBD2 lines up with 13 middle nucleotides. This receptor was obtained from a person between 18 and 75 years old who was deliberately infected with Salmonella Paratyphi A in a paratyphoid fever challenge study. The encoded CDR3 is CASSSGLAGVTGELFF. Here is the DNA: TGTGCCAGCAGCTCTGGACTAGCGGGAGTCACCGGGGAGCTGTTTTTT.